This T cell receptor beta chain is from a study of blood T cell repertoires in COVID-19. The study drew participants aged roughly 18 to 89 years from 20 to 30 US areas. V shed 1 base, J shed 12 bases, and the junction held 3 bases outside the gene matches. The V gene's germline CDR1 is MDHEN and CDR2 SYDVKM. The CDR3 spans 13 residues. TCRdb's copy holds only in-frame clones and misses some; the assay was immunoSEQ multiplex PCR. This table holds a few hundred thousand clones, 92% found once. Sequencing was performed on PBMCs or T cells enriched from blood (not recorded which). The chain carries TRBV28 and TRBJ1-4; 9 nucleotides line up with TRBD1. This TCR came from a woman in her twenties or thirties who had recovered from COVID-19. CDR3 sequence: CASSLLQGAELFF. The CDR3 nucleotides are TGTGCCAGCAGTTTATTACAGGGGGCGGAACTGTTTTTT. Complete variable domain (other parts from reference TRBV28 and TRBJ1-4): DVKVTQSSRYLVKRTGEKVFLECVQDMDHENMFWYRQDPGLGLRLIYFSYDVKMKEKGDIPEGYSVSREKKERFSLILESASTNQTSMYLCASSLLQGAELFFGSGTQLSVL.